This T cell receptor beta chain was retrieved from a study of vaccination effects on CD4 cells after COVID-19. Sequencing was preceded by expansion of antigen-specific CD4+ T cells with viral peptide pools in the ViraFEST assay. Cells that had been cultured for roughly eleven days were the source of isolated CD4+ T cells. PCR-confirmed SARS-CoV-2 infection occurred in the person between March and December 2020. Of note for this clone: Its target is unknown.

TCRdb keeps only in-frame clones here, not all; method: immunoSEQ multiplex PCR. This sample has under 65,000 clones; under 80% occur once, and the top ten carry about 5%. Sequenced here: CD4+ T cells from PBMCs cultured with HIV peptides, sampled before COVID-19 vaccination. Subset indicated: HIV-1 Nef peptide pool negative control/reference culture. The TCR was taken from a human donor who had a prior SARS-CoV-2 infection.

CDR3 amino acids: CASGLVDLDTQYF. The CDR3 DNA is TGTGCTAGTGGTTTGGTAGACCTAGATACGCAGTATTTT. The chain carries TRBV12-5 and TRBJ2-3; D is unresolved. CDR3 length: 13 amino acids. The ends were cut back, 0 bases at V and 5 bases at J, with 6 bases in the middle. CDR1 is LGHNT, CDR2 FRNRAP, per germline.